This entry lists 5 T cell receptor beta chains sequenced from one sample in a study of graft-versus-host responses after intestinal transplantation. Produced via immunoSEQ multiplex PCR; TCRdb's table is partial and in-frame only. The sample lists under 30,000 clones; 80% to 90% were seen once. Sequences were derived from PBMCs, sampled around 440 days after intestinal transplant. The origin of the receptors is a human patient who received an intestinal transplant, so some T cells may come from the graft donor.

The rearrangement uses TRBV7-9 and TRBJ2-6; a weak D match, TRBD2 (5 bases). The CDR3 has 16 residues. V dropped 5 bases and J dropped 4 bases, with 15 bases sitting between them. Germline CDR1 reads SEHNR; CDR2 reads FQNEAQ (reference sequence). The CDR3 loop is CASSETRDYGANVLTF. The CDR3 DNA sequence: TGTGCCAGCAGCGAAACTAGGGATTACGGGGCCAACGTCCTGACTTTC.

The rearrangement uses TRBV2 and TRBJ2-5, with 8 bases fitting TRBD2. From germline, CDR1 is SNHLY and CDR2 FYNNEI. This CDR3 has 13 amino acids. Germline trimming cut 10 bases from V and 2 bases from J; bases unmatched to any gene: 6. CDR3 sequence (DNA): TGTGCCACCAAGAGACTAGCGCAAGAGACCCAGTACTTC. Translating it yields CATKRLAQETQYF.

With respect to this clone: The sample has other DNA sequences that encode this CDR3 too. As DNA, the CDR3 is TGTGCCATCAGTGAACCAGGATTCTCCTACGAGCAGTACTTC. This translates into CAISEPGFSYEQYF. The chain recombines TRBV10-3 with TRBJ2-7; D remains ambiguous. The CDR3 consists of 14 residues. V was pared by 3 bases and J by 0 bases, with 9 bases between. Germline V CDR1 and CDR2: ENHRY, SYGVKD.

This clone has a handful of counts. The junction shows a germline mismatch at one end, possibly a read error. Other DNA sequences in this sample translate to the same CDR3. The rearrangement links TRBV15 to TRBJ2-7, with a possible D match to TRBD1 (7 bases). The CDR3 is made up of 17 amino acids. CDR1 is LNHNV, CDR2 YYDKDF, per germline (reference sequence). Here the CDR3 reads CATSRMTRDSSSYEQYF. CDR3 sequence (DNA): TGCGCCACCAGTCGGATGACGCGGGACAGCTCCTCCTACGAGCAGTACTTC.

The chain employs TRBV9 and TRBJ2-5, with 7 bases lining up with TRBD1. The germline CDR1 and CDR2 sequences are SGDLS and YYNGEE. With 4 bases clipped from V and 5 bases from J, the junction kept 14 bases outside the gene matches. The CDR3 spans 16 residues. CDR3 sequence (DNA): TGTGCCAGCAGCCTTCACCGGGACAGCCCCGGGGAGACCCAGTACTTC. Translated: CASSLHRDSPGETQYF.